What follows are 14 T cell receptor beta chains derived from one specimen sequenced in a study of T-cell memory formation after mild COVID-19 (dated by TCRdb to the early 2020s). The method behind the library was 5' RACE. Sequencing was performed on an Illumina NovaSeq 6000. TCRdb reprocessed the public reads (quality trimming at Q25 with fastp, clone calling with MiXCR) and kept in-frame beta chains. Duplicate CDR3 protein sequences are folded into a single record with the most common DNA and genes. The sample table records around 300,000 distinct CDR3 sequences; roughly an eighth of these occur just once. Around 20% of the sample is in the top ten clones. The sequencing input was PBMCs or a T cell subset sorted from them (not recorded which). Receptors were obtained from a man aged 18 to 29 who had mild COVID-19 (a few samples of this study predate the infection). The sample titles of this study are shuffled in the database, so cell type and time point are left out; the donor was told from shared clones.

This clonotype was detected ten times or more. The chain recombines TRBV7-2 with TRBJ1-2, with 8 nucleotides matching TRBD1. Unmatched junction bases numbered 3, after V lost 8 bases and J lost 4 bases. CDR3 length equals 12 residues. CDR1 and CDR2 (germline): SGHTA, FQGNSA. DNA of the CDR3: TGTGCCAGCGGAGGACAGGGCTATGGCTACACCTTC. Amino acid sequence: CASGGQGYGYTF.

This chain joins TRBV29-1 and TRBJ2-7; D might be TRBD1 or TRBD2, each matching 6 bases. Trimming removed 7 bases at V and 6 bases at J, with 19 bases between. Germline V gene lookup returns CDR1 SQVTM and CDR2 ANQGSEA. This CDR3 region has 13 residues. CDR3 loop: CSAGGGTTGEQYF. For the CDR3, the DNA is TGCAGCGCCGGAGGGGGGACCACTGGCGAGCAGTACTTC.

The chain carries TRBV5-6 and TRBJ2-7; D is tentatively TRBD1 or TRBD2 (5 bases each). This CDR3 is built from 15 residues. V lost 5 bases and J 5 bases, leaving 20 bases between the germline ends. Looked up from germline, CDR1 is SGHDT and CDR2 is YYEEEE. Here the CDR3 reads CASRLLAGSGHEQYV. The CDR3 DNA is TGTGCCAGCAGACTCCTAGCCGGTTCAGGGCACGAGCAGTACGTC.

A few counts support this clonotype. V is TRBV11-3 and J is TRBJ2-1; 12 bases map to TRBD2. The CDR3 totals 15 residues. CDR1 is SGHNT, CDR2 YENEEA, per germline. J was trimmed by 7 bases and V by 5 bases; bases with no gene match: 6. The CDR3 sequence: CASSLRTSGVNEQFF. DNA for the CDR3: TGTGCCAGCAGCCTACGGACTAGCGGGGTAAATGAGCAGTTCTTC.

The genes are TRBV20-1 and TRBJ2-7, with D tentatively TRBD2 (6 bases). CDR3 length equals 12 residues. Looked up from germline, CDR1 is DFQATT and CDR2 is SNEGSKA (reference sequence). The V end was cut by 6 bases, the J end by 2 bases, with 11 bases between. This chain's CDR3 is CSAARGTYEQYF. CDR3 in DNA: TGCAGTGCCGCTCGCGGGACCTACGAGCAGTACTTC.

This clonotype was seen ten or more times. V gene TRBV7-9 combines with J gene TRBJ2-4, with 7 bases lining up with TRBD1. After removal of 4 bases from V and 8 bases from J, the junction contained 5 bases not matched to a gene. The germline gives CDR1 SEHNR, CDR2 FQNEAQ (reference sequence). The CDR3 is 13 residues long. The CDR3, as DNA: TGTGCCAGCAGCTCGTCGAGGGGGCACATTCAGTACTTC. Its protein is CASSSSRGHIQYF.

This clonotype was seen a few times. The V call is TRBV11-2, the J call TRBJ2-2; weak D call: TRBD1 (5 bases). Germline-derived CDR1 and CDR2 are SGHAT and FQNNGV. The CDR3 has 15 amino acids. V gave up 0 bases and J gave up 4 bases, with 9 bases separating them. The CDR3 region is CASSLEGHFTGELFF. DNA of the CDR3: TGTGCCAGCAGCTTAGAGGGGCACTTCACCGGGGAGCTGTTTTTT.

This rearrangement joins TRBV24-1 to TRBJ2-3; D not certain. The V gene's germline CDR1 is KGHDR and CDR2 SFDVKD. Trimming took off 2 bases at V and 0 bases at J, with 2 bases between the two ends. CDR3 size: 13 residues. The CDR3 DNA follows: TGTGCCACCAGTGATTACAGCACAGATACGCAGTATTTT. Its translation is CATSDYSTDTQYF.

V and J are TRBV6-5 and TRBJ2-7; 8 bases fit TRBD2. Germline V gene data show CDR1 as MNHEY and CDR2 as SVGAGI. J lost 2 bases, V lost 5 bases, and 8 bases had no gene match. CDR3 size: 15 residues. CDR3 amino acids: CASSPQGGGTYEQYV. CDR3 in DNA: TGTGCCAGCAGTCCCCAGGGCGGGGGGACCTACGAGCAGTACGTC.

The chain couples TRBV3-1 to TRBJ2-3, with 7 bases that match TRBD2. The CDR3 extends over 15 amino acids. J lost 2 bases, V lost 6 bases, and 8 bases had no gene match. Germline CDR1 LGHDT, CDR2 YNNKEL (reference sequence). In DNA, the CDR3 is TGTGCCAGCAGTCCCGGGACTACCCTCACAGATACGCAGTATTTT. It translates to CASSPGTTLTDTQYF.

The genes are TRBV10-2 and TRBJ2-2, with 7 bases matching TRBD2. CDR3 length: 15 amino acids. Trimming removed 4 bases from V and 10 bases from J; junction bases left unmatched: 12. Germline loops: CDR1 WSHSY, CDR2 SAAADI. The CDR3 nucleotides read TGCGCCAGCAGTGGGGCTAGCGGCCCGCCTGAGGAGCTGTTTTTT. Translating it yields CASSGASGPPEELFF.

The chain has TRBV18 and TRBJ2-1, with 9 bases that match TRBD1. V lost 6 bases, J lost 3 bases, and 3 bases stayed unmatched. Germline assignment: CDR1 KGHSH and CDR2 LQKENI. The CDR3 totals 14 residues. The CDR3 DNA is TGTGCCAGCTCTCCGGGACAGGGCTACAATGAGCAGTTCTTC. Protein sequence: CASSPGQGYNEQFF.

The chain joins TRBV5-1 to TRBJ2-7, with 9 bases lining up with TRBD1. CDR3 length: 14 residues. V gave up 3 bases and J gave up 5 bases; unmatched junction bases: 6. Germline V lookup: CDR1 SGHRS, CDR2 YFSETQ. CDR3 sequence (DNA): TGCGCCAGCAGCTCCGGGACAGGGAGCGACGAGCAGTACTTC. Its protein is CASSSGTGSDEQYF.

This clonotype appeared a few times. The rearrangement uses TRBV13 and TRBJ2-4, with a tentative D call TRBD2 (6 bases). The CDR3 is made up of 15 amino acids. The germline V gene encodes CDR1 PRHDT and CDR2 FYEKMQ (reference sequence). The V end was cut by 1 base, the J end by 6 bases, with 13 bases between. The CDR3: CASSLEEGSGNIQYF. In DNA form, the CDR3 reads TGTGCCAGCAGCTTAGAGGAGGGGAGTGGAAACATTCAGTACTTC.